One sample yielded the 9 T cell receptor beta chains listed below, sequenced in a study of neurological immune-mediated disorders. A single record per CDR3 protein comes from TCRdb applying MiXCR to the 5' RACE reads. The sample carries some 30,000 distinct CDR3 sequences, about 17% recorded once. Time point of the sample: technical triplicate 3. Sequencing input: CD4+ T cells from blood. The receptor source for this set is a female donor with HTLV-1-associated myelopathy (HAM/TSP).

This clonotype was seen ten or more times. V and J are TRBV5-1 and TRBJ2-1; possibly TRBD1 for D (6 bases). Trimming removed 0 bases from V and 2 bases from J, with 9 bases in between. Looked up from germline, CDR1 is SGHRS and CDR2 is YFSETQ. The CDR3 loop spans 15 amino acids. The CDR3 region is CASSLGQVPYNEQFF. The CDR3 DNA is TGCGCCAGCAGCTTGGGACAGGTCCCCTACAATGAGCAGTTCTTC.

This clonotype was observed many times. The V and J genes are TRBV20-1 and TRBJ2-7; TRBD2 agrees at 14 bases. CDR1 is DFQATT and CDR2 is SNEGSKA in the germline V gene (reference sequence). The V and J ends lost 5 bases and 7 bases, in that order; junction bases with no gene match: 10. The CDR3 spans 15 residues. CDR3 in DNA: TGCAGTGCTCTCAAGACTAGCGGGGGGGCTCAAGAGCAGTACTTC. This gives the protein CSALKTSGGAQEQYF.

The sample holds many counts of this clonotype. The chain employs TRBV28 and TRBJ2-7; 7 bases agree with TRBD1. In germline, CDR1 is MDHEN, CDR2 SYDVKM. V lost 10 bases and J lost 3; bases outside the gene matches: 6. There are 12 residues in the CDR3. CDR3: CATTQGLYEQYF. The CDR3 DNA follows: TGTGCCACCACACAGGGGCTCTACGAGCAGTACTTC. The full variable domain, completed using reference TRBV28 and TRBJ2-7, is DVKVTQSSRYLVKRTGEKVFLECVQDMDHENMFWYRQDPGLGLRLIYFSYDVKMKEKGDIPEGYSVSREKKERFSLILESASTNQTSMYLCATTQGLYEQYFGPGTRLTVT.

This clonotype was seen at least ten times. The chain employs TRBV7-8 and TRBJ1-5; possible D gene TRBD1, 6 bases. CDR3 length: 16 residues. V was clipped by 5 bases and J by 9 bases, with 23 bases between them. The germline V gene has CDR1 SGHVS and CDR2 FQNEAQ. CDR3: CASSPQEGGPVGPQHF. The CDR3 nucleotides are TGTGCCAGCAGCCCCCAGGAAGGGGGACCGGTCGGGCCCCAGCATTTT.

This clonotype has ten or more counts. V usage is TRBV24-1 and J usage is TRBJ1-4; perhaps TRBD1 as D (5 bases). The CDR3 is 14 amino acids. Trimming shortened V by 4 bases and J by 3 bases, and 8 bases separated the two germline ends. The germline V gene has CDR1 KGHDR and CDR2 SFDVKD. The CDR3 DNA is TGTGCCACCAGTGACGGGACTCCTAATGAAAAACTGTTTTTT. It specifies CATSDGTPNEKLFF.

At least ten counts were recorded for this clonotype. The V gene is TRBV5-1, the J gene TRBJ2-1, with 16 bases aligning to TRBD2. With 4 bases clipped from V and 15 bases from J, the junction kept 7 bases outside the gene matches. Germline assignment: CDR1 SGHRS and CDR2 YFSETQ. The CDR3 contains 14 residues. The CDR3 region is CASSPGTSGGEAFF. In DNA form, the CDR3 reads TGCGCCAGCAGCCCCGGGACTAGCGGGGGGGAGGCGTTCTTC. The full variable domain, with the rest looked up from reference TRBV5-1 and TRBJ2-1, is KAGVTQTPRYLIKTRGQQVTLSCSPISGHRSVSWYQQTPGQGLQFLFEYFSETQRNKGNFPGRFSGRQFSNSRSEMNVSTLELGDSALYLCASSPGTSGGEAFFGPGTRLTVL.

In regard to this clonotype: A read error may account for a junction end that differs from germline. The rearrangement joins TRBV20-1 to TRBJ1-5; TRBD1 aligns across 8 bases. The J call is uncertain, as TRBJ2-3 better fits the DNA end. The CDR3 length is 14 residues. Germline CDR1 DFQATT, CDR2 SNEGSKA (reference sequence). CDR3 protein: CTARHGTGNQPQYF. For the CDR3, the DNA is TGCACTGCTAGACACGGGACAGGAAATCAGCCCCAGTATTTT.

This clonotype was observed at least ten times. The chain links TRBV19 to TRBJ2-3; perhaps TRBD1 as D (6 bases). The ends were cut back, 8 bases at V and 2 bases at J, with 20 bases in the middle. Germline V lookup: CDR1 LNHDA, CDR2 SQIVND (reference sequence). This CDR3 region has 16 residues. CDR3 coding DNA: TGTGCCAGTTCCTCCACAGGGAGTCGACACACAGATACGCAGTATTTT. Translation: CASSSTGSRHTDTQYF. The full variable domain, completed using reference TRBV19 and TRBJ2-3, is DGGITQSPKYLFRKEGQNVTLSCEQNLNHDAMYWYRQDPGQGLRLIYYSQIVNDFQKGDIAEGYSVSREKKESFPLTVTSAQKNPTAFYLCASSSTGSRHTDTQYFGPGTRLTVL.

The sample holds a few counts of this clonotype. The gene calls are TRBV9 and TRBJ2-5; a weak D match, TRBD1 (6 bases). This CDR3 contains 15 residues. Germline V gives CDR1 SGDLS, CDR2 YYNGEE. V lost 0 bases to trimming and J lost 4 bases, with 13 bases between them. The CDR3 region has the DNA TGTGCCAGCAGCGTAGGAGGGGGACAAAGAGAGACCCAGTACTTC. Translating it yields CASSVGGGQRETQYF.